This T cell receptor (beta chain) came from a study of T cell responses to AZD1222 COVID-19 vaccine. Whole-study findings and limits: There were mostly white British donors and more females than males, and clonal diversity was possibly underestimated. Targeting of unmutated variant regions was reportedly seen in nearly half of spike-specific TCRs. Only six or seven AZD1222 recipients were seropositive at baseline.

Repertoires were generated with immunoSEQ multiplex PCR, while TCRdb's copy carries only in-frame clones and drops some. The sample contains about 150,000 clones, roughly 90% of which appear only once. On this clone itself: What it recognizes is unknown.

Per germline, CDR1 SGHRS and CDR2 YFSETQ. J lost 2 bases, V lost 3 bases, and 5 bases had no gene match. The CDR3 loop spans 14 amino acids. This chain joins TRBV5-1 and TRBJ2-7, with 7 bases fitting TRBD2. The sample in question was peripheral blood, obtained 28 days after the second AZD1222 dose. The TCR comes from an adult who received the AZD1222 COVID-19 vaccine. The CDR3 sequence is CASSSTGGAYEQYF. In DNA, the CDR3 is TGCGCCAGCAGCTCGACTGGGGGGGCCTACGAGCAGTACTTC.